A single TCR beta chain is shown here with its context. PCR used 60 Vbeta primers and 13 Jbeta primers. Only in-frame clones appear in the TCRdb table, and some are missing; sequencing was by immunoSEQ multiplex PCR. The sample records approximately 150,000 clones, around 80% being singletons. The junction had 3 bases not matched to a gene; V was cut back by 1 base and J by 4 bases. This CDR3 is built from 15 residues. Germline CDR1 ENHRY, CDR2 SYGVKD. The sample belongs to a study of cytomegalovirus exposure and HLA in healthy donors. V gene TRBV10-3 combines with J gene TRBJ1-1; 10 nucleotides agree with TRBD1. The origin of this receptor is a human donor in good health. The sample taken for sequencing was PBMCs. The chain's CDR3 is CAISEYGQGGTEAFF. The CDR3 region has the DNA TGTGCCATCAGTGAGTACGGACAGGGGGGCACTGAAGCTTTCTTT.